This T cell receptor beta chain was obtained from a study of T-cell memory formation after mild COVID-19. In germline, CDR1 is ENHRY, CDR2 SYGVKD. This CDR3 is built from 13 residues. V gave up 4 bases and J gave up 5 bases, with 9 bases separating them. TCR alpha and TCR beta cDNA libraries with sample barcodes and UMIs came from 5'RACE using constant-segment primers. One entry per CDR3 protein, called by TCRdb with MiXCR from the 5' RACE reads. The data contain a few hundred thousand distinct CDR3 sequences, around 20% of them singletons. The V call is TRBV10-3, the J call TRBJ1-5; D perhaps matches TRBD1 (5 bases). This sequence originates from an adult woman who had mild COVID-19 (a few samples of this study predate the infection). Cell type and time point are not known. The sequenced sample consisted of PBMCs or a T cell subset sorted from them (not recorded which). The CDR3 coding sequence is TGTGCCATCAGTGGAATGGGGGATCAGCCCCAGCATTTT. This encodes CAISGMGDQPQHF.